This T cell receptor (beta chain) comes out of a study of blood T cell repertoires in COVID-19. Study summary: COVID-19 samples, acute and convalescent, were from the United States, Italy and Spain. Sources were T cells, B-cell-depleted T cells, or PBMCs; the material itself was cDNA or gDNA.

Per germline, CDR1 SGHTA and CDR2 FQGTGA. The CDR3 has 12 amino acids. Losses at the gene ends were 4 bases for V and 8 bases for J; bases not matched to a gene: 2. Method: immunoSEQ multiplex PCR; TCRdb's copy keeps in-frame clones and lacks some. In the table there are 100,000 to 150,000 clones, less than 90% of which are singletons. The TCR sequence derives from a man aged 70-80 years who had recovered from COVID-19. Sequenced sample: peripheral blood. The V gene is TRBV7-3, the J gene TRBJ1-1; 9 nucleotides align to TRBD1. CDR3 amino acids: CASSSGQGEAFF. In DNA form, the CDR3 reads TGTGCCAGCAGCTCCGGACAGGGGGAAGCTTTCTTT. Full variable domain (remainder filled in from reference TRBV7-3 and TRBJ1-1): GAGVSQTPSNKVTEKGKYVELRCDPISGHTALYWYRQSLGQGPEFLIYFQGTGAADDSGLPNDRFFAVRPEGSVSTLKIQRTERGDSAVYLCASSSGQGEAFFGQGTRLTVV.